Listed here is a single T cell receptor (beta chain). Its antigen is undetermined. The data originate from a study of brain T cells in children with intractable seizures. Generated by immunoSEQ multiplex PCR, the TCRdb table keeps only in-frame clones and is missing some. The repertoire holds 340,000 or so clones, with 93% as singletons. Findings and caveats of the study: Clones missing pre-surgery may reflect undersampling of that blood sample.

The time point here: blood from clinic visit 5 months post-surgery; TSC patient then seizure free. Only cases whose brain tissue showed the highest T cell transcript signatures were sequenced. Pre-surgery treatment included at least one anti-epileptic drug. The specimen was peripheral blood, collected roughly 5 months after surgery. The TCR sequence derives from a boy younger than two with tuberous sclerosis and intractable seizures.

CDR3 sequence (DNA): TGTGCCAGCAGCTCGACAGGTTCCCGGAGCTCCTACAATGAGCAGTTCTTC. Translating gives CASSSTGSRSSYNEQFF. This chain links TRBV7-9 with TRBJ2-1, with D perhaps TRBD1 (6 bases). V was trimmed by 4 bases and J by 0 bases, leaving 16 bases between them. From germline, CDR1 is SEHNR and CDR2 FQNEAQ (reference sequence). CDR3 size: 17 residues.